Below, 18 T cell receptor beta chains from the same sample are listed, as sequenced in a study of cytomegalovirus exposure and HLA in healthy donors. Amplification used 60 Vbeta primers and 13 Jbeta primers. The repertoire was sequenced with immunoSEQ multiplex PCR; TCRdb's copy has only in-frame clones and lacks some. The table lists about 160,000 clones, around 83% of them singletons, with roughly 2.2% in the top ten. Sequencing input: PBMCs. These TCRs come from a man between 18 and 29 years old in good health and CMV-seropositive.

This sequence joins TRBV7-6 and TRBJ2-3, with D unresolved. Trimming stripped 1 base from V and 8 bases from J, with 16 bases between. Germline values: CDR1 SGHVS, CDR2 FNYEAQ. CDR3 length: 15 residues. This CDR3 reads CASSLGLGRLGTQYF. In DNA form, the CDR3 reads TGTGCCAGCAGCTTAGGGTTGGGCCGCCTGGGTACGCAGTATTTT.

V usage is TRBV5-1 and J usage is TRBJ2-4; 11 bases match TRBD2. J lost 1 base, V lost 4 bases, and 4 bases had no gene match. The CDR3 spans 16 residues. The germline V gene encodes CDR1 SGHRS and CDR2 YFSETQ. The CDR3 sequence is CASSNSGGAAKNIQYF. In DNA form, the CDR3 reads TGCGCCAGCAGCAATAGCGGGGGGGCCGCCAAAAACATTCAGTACTTC.

The genes are TRBV6-1 and TRBJ2-1, with TRBD1 identical over 9 bases. The CDR3 is 16 residues long. CDR1 MNHNS and CDR2 SASEGT come from the germline V gene. V was clipped by 4 bases and J by 5 bases; unmatched bases: 9. The CDR3 protein is CASSAPDRGVNNEQFF. CDR3 in DNA: TGTGCCAGCAGTGCACCGGACAGGGGAGTCAACAATGAGCAGTTCTTC.

V usage is TRBV7-2 and J usage is TRBJ1-4; 9 nucleotides align to TRBD1. Trimming cost V 3 bases and J 8 bases; bases outside gene matches: 4. Germline V gene lookup returns CDR1 SGHTA and CDR2 FQGNSA. The CDR3 totals 14 residues. The CDR3 sequence is CASSFGTGREKLFF. The CDR3 bases are TGTGCCAGCAGCTTCGGGACAGGGAGGGAAAAACTGTTTTTT.

Note on this clone: Other DNA sequences from this sample encode an identical CDR3 as well. This chain uses TRBV5-4 with TRBJ1-4, with D possibly matching TRBD1 (6 bases). CDR1 and CDR2 from the germline V gene are SGHNT and YYREEE (reference sequence). The CDR3 loop spans 14 amino acids. V lost 4 bases, J lost 7 bases, and 14 bases lay in between. Here the CDR3 reads CASSLQGPGEKLFF. The CDR3 DNA follows: TGTGCCAGCAGCCTGCAGGGGCCGGGTGAAAAACTGTTTTTT.

The rearrangement uses TRBV12-1 and TRBJ2-3; TRBD1 is the table's D call and was not checked against the DNA. TRBV12-1 is termed a pseudogene. The CDR3 is made up of 19 amino acids. The CDR3 coding sequence is TGTGCCAGCACCGATTTACACAGGGGATTCGCCCTTGGGCCAGATACGCAGTATTTT. It yields the protein CASTDLHRGFALGPDTQYF.

The chain couples TRBV27 to TRBJ2-2; D unresolved. The V end lost 6 bases, the J end lost 5 bases, and 10 bases lay between the germline ends. The CDR3 totals 13 residues. Germline V gene sequence: CDR1 MNHEY, CDR2 SMNVEV (reference sequence). The CDR3, as DNA: TGTGCCAGCAGGTCTCCCCCGACCGGGGAGCTGTTTTTT. It specifies CASRSPPTGELFF.

The rearrangement joins TRBV9 to TRBJ1-1; D might be TRBD1 (6 bases). Germline assignment: CDR1 SGDLS and CDR2 YYNGEE. The ends were cut back, 4 bases at V and 0 bases at J, with 13 bases in the middle. There are 15 residues in the CDR3. CDR3 protein: CASSRGQVLNTEAFF. The CDR3 DNA reads TGTGCCAGCAGCCGGGGACAAGTCTTGAACACTGAAGCTTTCTTT.

The chain recombines TRBV29-1 with TRBJ1-2; D gene uncertain. Germline values: CDR1 SQVTM, CDR2 ANQGSEA. CDR3 length equals 16 residues. The germline V and J ends were trimmed by 0 bases and 0 bases, with 14 bases remaining between them. The CDR3 nucleotides read TGCAGCGTTGAAGATCGGTACAGCCCCACTAACTATGGCTACACCTTC. Translated, it gives CSVEDRYSPTNYGYTF.

This chain connects TRBV18 to TRBJ1-1; 7 positions agree with TRBD1. Germline V gene data show CDR1 as KGHSH and CDR2 as LQKENI. V was clipped by 6 bases and J by 5 bases; unmatched bases: 15. This CDR3 has 16 residues. The CDR3 reads CASSDAGTETPTEAFF. CDR3 coding DNA: TGTGCCAGCTCGGACGCCGGGACAGAGACTCCGACTGAAGCTTTCTTT.

The chain is built from TRBV11-2 and TRBJ2-3; D may be TRBD1 (6 bases). This CDR3 contains 13 residues. V lost 10 bases, J lost 2 bases, and 13 bases lay in between. Per germline, CDR1 SGHAT and CDR2 FQNNGV. CDR3 DNA sequence: TGTGCCATCTCCTCAGGGGTCACAGATACGCAGTATTTT. Its protein is CAISSGVTDTQYF.

This sequence joins TRBV18 and TRBJ2-7; 10 positions agree with TRBD2. V lost 2 bases to trimming and J lost 6 bases; unmatched junction nucleotides: 10. Germline V gene data show CDR1 as KGHSH and CDR2 as LQKENI. The CDR3 is made up of 16 amino acids. For the CDR3, the DNA is TGTGCCAGCTCACCAACCCTCTTAGCGGGGGGAGGCGAGCAGTACTTC. Amino acids: CASSPTLLAGGGEQYF. Using reference TRBV18 and TRBJ2-7 for the parts outside the CDR3, the full variable domain is NAGVMQNPRHLVRRRGQEARLRCSPMKGHSHVYWYRQLPEEGLKFMVYLQKENIIDESGMPKERFSAEFPKEGPSILRIQQVVRGDSAAYFCASSPTLLAGGGEQYFGPGTRLTVT.

The CDR3 DNA is TGTGCCAGCAGCTCCGGGACATTGAACACTGAAGCTTTCTTT. Its protein is CASSSGTLNTEAFF. The V gene is TRBV7-3, the J gene TRBJ1-1, with D perhaps matching TRBD1 (6 bases). Germline CDR1 reads SGHTA; CDR2 reads FQGTGA. The CDR3 length is 14 residues. V lost 4 bases, J lost 0 bases, and 9 bases lay in between.

As to this clone: The junction departs from germline at one end; a sequencing error may be responsible. This chain joins TRBV7-9 and TRBJ2-5; the D is unclear. The germline gives CDR1 SEHNR, CDR2 FQNEAQ (reference sequence). The CDR3 is 15 residues long. CDR3 nucleotides: TGTTCCAGCAGCTTAGTCCGACTGAACCAAGAGACCCAGTACTTC. Its translation is CSSSLVRLNQETQYF.

This chain connects TRBV5-6 to TRBJ2-5; tentatively, D is TRBD2 (5 bases). Germline CDR1 is SGHDT and CDR2 is YYEEEE. The CDR3 length is 16 residues. Deletions cut 0 bases from V and 2 bases from J, with 14 bases between. In DNA form, the CDR3 reads TGTGCCAGCAGCTTGGGGTTGAGAGGGAAACAAGAGACCCAGTACTTC. Its protein is CASSLGLRGKQETQYF.

This clone was observed once. The chain links TRBV7-2 to TRBJ2-5; 9 bases match TRBD2. Germline CDR1 and CDR2: SGHTA and FQGNSA. The CDR3 is 13 amino acids. V was pared by 2 bases and J by 9 bases, with 4 bases of the junction left unmatched. CDR3 region: CASSLRRGGSQYF. CDR3 nucleotide sequence: TGTGCCAGCAGCTTACGGCGGGGGGGGTCCCAGTACTTC.

This clone was detected once. The chain employs TRBV19 and TRBJ1-5; D not resolved. The CDR3 is 16 residues long. Trimming pared 3 bases from V and 0 bases from J, leaving 12 bases between. The germline gives CDR1 LNHDA, CDR2 SQIVND (reference sequence). CDR3 loop: CASSIEAGYSNQPQHF. The CDR3 region has the DNA TGTGCCAGTAGTATCGAGGCCGGTTATAGCAATCAGCCCCAGCATTTT.

The chain links TRBV27 to TRBJ2-5, with 7 bases aligning to TRBD2. The CDR3 totals 15 residues. The ends lost 3 bases at V and 7 bases at J; junction bases unmatched: 11. The germline V gene has CDR1 MNHEY and CDR2 SMNVEV (reference sequence). CDR3 in amino acids: CASSLRGLELGTQYF. The CDR3 DNA sequence: TGTGCCAGCAGTTTGAGAGGACTAGAATTGGGGACCCAGTACTTC.